This TCR beta chain was sequenced during a study of OX40 agonist ivuxolimab in advanced cancers. The study, taken as a whole, reports: What antigens the expanded peripheral T cells recognized was never established. The study observed clonal expansion of CD4+ and CD8+ blood T cells by week 6 at 0.1 to 3.0 mg/kg.

Germline trimming cut 5 bases from V and 7 bases from J; bases unmatched to any gene: 13. The CDR3 contains 17 residues. CDR1 SGHTA and CDR2 FQGNSA come from the germline V gene. Clones were sequenced by immunoSEQ multiplex PCR, and TCRdb holds only the in-frame ones, with some missing. Of 50,000 to 55,000 clones detected, 80% appear once; the ten largest clones hold 3.9%. With regard to this clone: Its antigen is as yet unknown.

This clonotype was sampled from an adult with an advanced solid tumor such as melanoma, head and neck, liver or kidney cancer. The specimen comprised CD4+ or CD8+ T cells sorted from blood, sampled in a trial of the OX40 agonist ivuxolimab. The rearrangement joins TRBV7-2 to TRBJ1-6, with 8 bases matching TRBD1. Here the CDR3 DNA reads TGTGCCAGCAGCCTCGGCTTCGGACAGGGATCCAATTCACCCCTCCACTTT. Protein product: CASSLGFGQGSNSPLHF.